This TCR beta chain was found in a study of blood T cells in healthy people across ages. General study points: Per million T cells, TCR beta diversity dropped about linearly as age rose. Naive and antigen-experienced cells could not be conclusively compared, given unsorted PBMCs. As naive T cell percentage varied, TCR beta diversity correlated strongly with it.

Notes on this clonotype: The target antigen is unknown.

Germline values: CDR1 SGHRS, CDR2 YFSETQ. V dropped 0 bases and J dropped 4 bases, with 18 bases sitting between them. The CDR3 has 17 residues. No fewer than 5.5 micrograms of total RNA were isolated from every sample. A second about 6 to 12 cycle PCR used barcoded and J-beta primers. TCRdb fed the 5' RACE reads into MiXCR, producing one record per CDR3 protein. The profile shows some 290,000 distinct CDR3 sequences, roughly 26% of them singletons. The chain links TRBV5-1 to TRBJ2-3; D gene uncertain. Input material: blood. The clonotype was recovered from a woman in her 70s in good health. The CDR3 spells CASSLVRPALGPDTQYF. The CDR3 nucleotides read TGCGCCAGCAGCTTGGTCCGGCCAGCGCTCGGACCAGATACGCAGTATTTT.